This TCR beta chain comes out of a study of blood T cell repertoires in COVID-19. Looking at the study overall: Researchers got acute and convalescent COVID-19 samples from the United States, Italy and Spain.

Per the study methods: How many nucleated cells were present was estimated from reference gene primer amplification. Only in-frame clones appear in the TCRdb table, and some are missing; sequencing was by immunoSEQ multiplex PCR. V and J calls and clone size are as listed in that table; D and trimming were resolved from the DNA. The sample includes about 80,000 clones, about 80% of them seen just once. V was shortened by 3 bases and J by 9 bases, with 15 bases between the two germline ends. The CDR3 is 14 amino acids. Germline CDR1 SGHTA, CDR2 FQGNSA. Sequencing input: peripheral blood. The origin of this receptor is a human donor in a cohort sampled during active COVID-19. V gene TRBV7-2 combines with J gene TRBJ2-4; D possibly corresponds to TRBD1 (5 bases). The DNA for the CDR3 is TGTGCCAGCAGCTTGGGGCAGGGTTATGTCATTCAGTACTTC. It yields the protein CASSLGQGYVIQYF.